This T cell receptor (beta chain) comes out of a study of identical twins. Study-wide results and limits: Cord blood beta clonotypes that were abundant carried fewer insertions, and memory repertoires showed no such trend.

TCRdb re-called the 5' RACE reads with MiXCR, one entry per CDR3 protein. Among 350,000 to 450,000 distinct CDR3 sequences, about 18% were seen once, and the ten largest hold roughly 12%. The V end lost 0 bases, the J end lost 13 bases, and 9 bases lay between the germline ends. Looked up from germline, CDR1 is MNHNY and CDR2 is SVGAGI (reference sequence). The CDR3 runs to 12 residues. About this clonotype: The antigen is not known.

Each donor was a healthy Caucasian. Input material: naive T cells sorted from blood. The chain employs TRBV6-6 and TRBJ2-2; D gene uncertain. This sequence originates from a middle-aged man in good health. The CDR3 sequence is CASSYSIGWLFF. CDR3 DNA: TGTGCCAGCAGTTACTCGATCGGGTGGCTGTTTTTT.